The rows below give T cell receptor beta chains drawn from one sample of a study of CD8+CD57+ T cells in acquired aplastic anemia. TCRdb called the reads again in MiXCR, with one record for every CDR3 protein. The table includes approximately 200,000 distinct CDR3 sequences, roughly 50% detected once. The sample comprised sorted CD4+, CD8+, or CD8+CD57+ T cells (not recorded which) from PBMCs. These receptors were taken from a human donor with aplastic anemia. Each CDR3 is given with its conserved first and last residue. D genes are given only for firm matches. For some rows the clone size is stated as once, few or many, or as a class when expanded; others skip it.

j_gene: TRBJ1-3
v_gene: TRBV7-8
d_gene: -
abundance: many
CDR3aa: CASSLLPPDSGNTIYF
CDR3nt: TGTGCCAGCAGCTTATTACCCCCAGACTCTGGAAACACCATATATTTT

j_gene: TRBJ2-1
v_gene: TRBV7-9
d_gene: TRBD2
abundance: -
CDR3aa: CASSSGTSGRVNEQFF
CDR3nt: TGTGCCAGCAGCTCCGGGACTAGCGGGAGGGTGAATGAGCAGTTCTTC

j_gene: TRBJ2-6
v_gene: TRBV7-9
d_gene: -
abundance: few
CDR3aa: CASTLQGLVLTF
CDR3nt: TGTGCCAGCACCCTCCAGGGGCTGGTCCTGACTTTC

j_gene: TRBJ1-5
v_gene: TRBV2
d_gene: -
abundance: -
CDR3aa: CASSDGRGDQGNRNQPQHF
CDR3nt: TGTGCCAGCAGTGACGGACGGGGGGATCAGGGGAATCGCAATCAGCCCCAGCATTTT

j_gene: TRBJ2-7
v_gene: TRBV6-5
d_gene: TRBD2
abundance: many
CDR3aa: CASSFVAGASYEQYF
CDR3nt: TGTGCCAGCAGTTTCGTAGCGGGGGCCTCCTACGAGCAGTACTTC

j_gene: TRBJ1-5
v_gene: TRBV7-2
d_gene: -
abundance: many
CDR3aa: CASSLDMGQPQHF
CDR3nt: TGTGCCAGCAGCTTAGATATGGGTCAGCCCCAGCATTTT

j_gene: TRBJ2-7
v_gene: TRBV7-3
d_gene: TRBD1
abundance: -
CDR3aa: CASSLTAGQAYEQYF
CDR3nt: TGTGCCAGCAGCTTAACGGCCGGACAGGCCTACGAGCAGTACTTC

j_gene: TRBJ2-7
v_gene: TRBV10-3
d_gene: TRBD1
abundance: -
CDR3aa: CASSDEADRPHEQYF
CDR3nt: TGTGCCAGCAGTGACGAGGCGGACAGGCCCCACGAGCAGTACTTC

j_gene: TRBJ2-1
v_gene: TRBV9
d_gene: -
abundance: many
CDR3aa: CASSSPRIKQSSYNEQFF
CDR3nt: TGTGCCAGCAGCTCCCCTCGGATAAAGCAGAGCTCCTACAATGAGCAGTTCTTC

j_gene: TRBJ2-7
v_gene: TRBV19
d_gene: TRBD1
abundance: -
CDR3aa: CASSIRGQSSYEQYF
CDR3nt: TGTGCCAGTAGTATACGGGGACAGAGCTCCTACGAGCAGTACTTC

j_gene: TRBJ2-7
v_gene: TRBV20-1
d_gene: TRBD1
abundance: -
CDR3aa: CSARSPGQGGYEQYF
CDR3nt: TGCAGTGCTAGAAGCCCGGGACAGGGGGGCTACGAGCAGTACTTC

j_gene: TRBJ1-1
v_gene: TRBV4-1
d_gene: TRBD1
abundance: -
CDR3aa: CASSDNSGTGKTEAFF
CDR3nt: TGCGCCAGCAGCGACAATTCCGGGACAGGGAAGACTGAAGCTTTCTTT

j_gene: TRBJ2-7
v_gene: TRBV10-3
d_gene: TRBD1
abundance: once
CDR3aa: CAIREGTGNYEQYF
CDR3nt: TGTGCCATCAGAGAGGGGACAGGGAACTACGAGCAGTACTTC

j_gene: TRBJ2-2
v_gene: TRBV15
d_gene: -
abundance: -
CDR3aa: CATSSLDVTSGELFF
CDR3nt: TGTGCCACCAGCAGCTTGGACGTCACCTCAGGGGAGCTGTTTTTT

j_gene: TRBJ1-1
v_gene: TRBV9
d_gene: -
abundance: -
CDR3aa: CASSLSQNVPGAEAFF
CDR3nt: TGTGCCAGCAGTCTTAGTCAGAATGTCCCTGGGGCTGAAGCTTTCTTT

j_gene: TRBJ2-3
v_gene: TRBV2
d_gene: TRBD2
abundance: many
CDR3aa: CASRTSGGRITDTQYF
CDR3nt: TGTGCCAGCAGAACTAGCGGGGGGCGAATCACAGATACGCAGTATTTT

j_gene: TRBJ1-2
v_gene: TRBV24-1
d_gene: -
abundance: -
CDR3aa: CATSDYQGYGYTF
CDR3nt: TGTGCCACCAGTGATTATCAGGGATATGGCTACACCTTC

j_gene: TRBJ1-1
v_gene: TRBV5-8
d_gene: TRBD1
abundance: -
CDR3aa: CASSLGDRVVTEAFF
CDR3nt: TGTGCCAGCAGTCTCGGGGACAGGGTGGTCACTGAAGCTTTCTTT

j_gene: TRBJ1-2
v_gene: TRBV19
d_gene: TRBD1
abundance: few
CDR3aa: CASTPFTGERYGYTF
CDR3nt: TGTGCCAGTACCCCTTTCACAGGGGAGCGGTATGGCTACACCTTC

j_gene: TRBJ2-7
v_gene: TRBV7-6
d_gene: TRBD1
abundance: many
CDR3aa: CASSSTGGSGEQYF
CDR3nt: TGTGCCAGCAGCTCGACAGGGGGATCGGGCGAGCAGTACTTC

j_gene: TRBJ2-7
v_gene: TRBV7-8
d_gene: -
abundance: once
CDR3aa: CASSYPLGGNEQYF
CDR3nt: TGTGCCAGCAGCTATCCCCTCGGGGGAAACGAGCAGTACTTC

j_gene: TRBJ1-5
v_gene: TRBV7-3
d_gene: -
abundance: -
CDR3aa: CASSPQGWLGNQPQHF
CDR3nt: TGTGCCAGCAGCCCACAGGGATGGTTGGGGAATCAGCCCCAGCATTTT

j_gene: TRBJ2-5
v_gene: TRBV25-1
d_gene: TRBD2
abundance: -
CDR3aa: CASRSGGPQETQYF
CDR3nt: TGTGCCAGCAGGAGCGGGGGCCCTCAAGAGACCCAGTACTTC

j_gene: TRBJ1-1
v_gene: TRBV5-1
d_gene: TRBD1
abundance: many
CDR3aa: CASTSGQGNTEAFF
CDR3nt: TGCGCCAGCACCTCCGGACAGGGGAACACTGAAGCTTTCTTT

j_gene: TRBJ1-4
v_gene: TRBV27
d_gene: -
abundance: -
CDR3aa: CASAPNANEKLSF
CDR3nt: TGTGCCAGCGCGCCCAACGCTAATGAAAAACTGTCTTTT

j_gene: TRBJ2-5
v_gene: TRBV20-1
d_gene: -
abundance: -
CDR3aa: CSARDRVQETQYF
CDR3nt: TGCAGTGCTAGAGACAGGGTCCAAGAGACCCAGTACTTC

j_gene: TRBJ2-1
v_gene: TRBV15
d_gene: TRBD2
abundance: -
CDR3aa: CATSREMAGGTYNEQFF
CDR3nt: TGTGCCACCAGCAGAGAGATGGCGGGGGGTACCTACAATGAGCAGTTCTTC

j_gene: TRBJ2-3
v_gene: TRBV10-3
d_gene: -
abundance: -
CDR3aa: CAISDFTDTQYF
CDR3nt: TGTGCCATCAGTGATTTTACAGATACGCAGTATTTT

j_gene: TRBJ1-4
v_gene: TRBV6-6
d_gene: TRBD1
abundance: few
CDR3aa: CASSYSSNRGPSNEKLFF
CDR3nt: TGTGCCAGCAGTTACTCGTCGAACAGGGGGCCGTCTAATGAAAAACTGTTTTTT

j_gene: TRBJ1-1
v_gene: TRBV12-3/TRBV12-4
d_gene: TRBD1
abundance: -
CDR3aa: CASRGQGPSVAFF
CDR3nt: TGTGCCAGCAGGGGACAGGGGCCGAGCGTAGCTTTCTTT

j_gene: TRBJ1-2
v_gene: TRBV7-2
d_gene: -
abundance: -
CDR3aa: CASSRDGVPGGYGYTF
CDR3nt: TGTGCCAGCAGCAGGGACGGGGTTCCTGGAGGCTATGGCTACACCTTC

j_gene: TRBJ1-2
v_gene: TRBV19
d_gene: -
abundance: -
CDR3aa: CASSHRGTQNYGYTF
CDR3nt: TGTGCCAGTAGTCATAGGGGGACCCAGAACTATGGCTACACCTTC

j_gene: TRBJ1-6
v_gene: TRBV7-9
d_gene: -
abundance: once
CDR3aa: CASSWERGSPLHF
CDR3nt: TGTGCCAGCAGCTGGGAAAGGGGTTCACCCCTCCACTTT

j_gene: TRBJ2-7
v_gene: TRBV20-1
d_gene: -
abundance: many
CDR3aa: CSARDAQTYEQYF
CDR3nt: TGCAGTGCTAGAGATGCACAGACCTACGAGCAGTACTTC

j_gene: TRBJ2-5
v_gene: TRBV12-3/TRBV12-4
d_gene: TRBD2
abundance: -
CDR3aa: CASSSGTSGGIKETQYF
CDR3nt: TGTGCCAGCAGCTCAGGGACTAGCGGGGGGATTAAAGAGACCCAGTACTTC

j_gene: TRBJ2-5
v_gene: TRBV20-1
d_gene: TRBD2
abundance: -
CDR3aa: CSASQTSGGRETQYF
CDR3nt: TGCAGTGCCAGCCAGACTAGCGGGGGTCGGGAGACCCAGTACTTC

j_gene: TRBJ1-2
v_gene: TRBV24-1
d_gene: -
abundance: -
CDR3aa: CATSDWDSPGGYTF
CDR3nt: TGTGCCACCAGTGATTGGGACTCTCCGGGAGGCTACACCTTC

j_gene: TRBJ2-1
v_gene: TRBV7-9
d_gene: TRBD2
abundance: -
CDR3aa: CASSLGGGSDEQFF
CDR3nt: TGTGCCAGCAGCTTGGGCGGGGGGTCGGATGAGCAGTTCTTC

j_gene: TRBJ1-6
v_gene: TRBV10-2
d_gene: TRBD1
abundance: -
CDR3aa: CASNPGQGSSSPLHF
CDR3nt: TGCGCCAGCAACCCGGGACAGGGTTCATCATCACCCCTCCACTTT

j_gene: TRBJ1-5
v_gene: TRBV5-1
d_gene: TRBD1
abundance: many
CDR3aa: CASSFRGPRSNQPQHF
CDR3nt: TGCGCCAGCAGCTTCAGGGGGCCTCGGAGCAATCAGCCCCAGCATTTT

j_gene: TRBJ2-3
v_gene: TRBV9
d_gene: TRBD2
abundance: many
CDR3aa: CASSVRGLAGGQDTQYF
CDR3nt: TGTGCCAGCAGCGTCAGGGGACTAGCGGGGGGCCAGGATACGCAGTATTTT

j_gene: TRBJ1-4
v_gene: TRBV5-1
d_gene: -
abundance: many
CDR3aa: CASSPKSQATNEKLFF
CDR3nt: TGCGCCAGCAGCCCAAAGTCCCAGGCCACTAATGAAAAACTGTTTTTT

j_gene: TRBJ1-6
v_gene: TRBV10-2
d_gene: -
abundance: -
CDR3aa: CASSADSSGDSPLHF
CDR3nt: TGCGCCAGCAGTGCGGACAGTTCCGGGGATTCACCCCTCCACTTT

j_gene: TRBJ2-7
v_gene: TRBV2
d_gene: -
abundance: many
CDR3aa: CASTNGASYEQYF
CDR3nt: TGTGCCAGCACCAATGGCGCCTCCTACGAGCAGTACTTC

j_gene: TRBJ2-3
v_gene: TRBV10-2
d_gene: TRBD1
abundance: many
CDR3aa: CATGQGADTQYF
CDR3nt: TGCGCCACGGGACAGGGGGCAGATACGCAGTATTTT

j_gene: TRBJ2-7
v_gene: TRBV5-4
d_gene: -
abundance: many
CDR3aa: CASSTRAAASYEQYF
CDR3nt: TGTGCCAGCAGCACTCGGGCCGCGGCTTCCTACGAGCAGTACTTC

j_gene: TRBJ2-3
v_gene: TRBV20-1
d_gene: -
abundance: -
CDR3aa: CSARDPPPVGTDTQYF
CDR3nt: TGCAGTGCTAGAGATCCACCCCCGGTTGGCACAGATACGCAGTATTTT

j_gene: TRBJ1-5
v_gene: TRBV6-5
d_gene: -
abundance: many
CDR3aa: CASRPAGPQHQPQHF
CDR3nt: TGTGCCAGCAGACCAGCCGGCCCCCAACATCAGCCCCAGCATTTT

j_gene: TRBJ1-1
v_gene: TRBV4-2
d_gene: -
abundance: many
CDR3aa: CASSQDSGRVNTEAFF
CDR3nt: TGTGCCAGCAGCCAAGACTCCGGCAGGGTGAACACTGAAGCTTTCTTT

j_gene: TRBJ2-7
v_gene: TRBV29-1
d_gene: -
abundance: few
CDR3aa: CSVDSGNHYEQYF
CDR3nt: TGCAGCGTTGATTCCGGCAACCACTACGAGCAGTACTTC

j_gene: TRBJ1-2
v_gene: TRBV7-8
d_gene: -
abundance: -
CDR3aa: CASSLVRGRGANYGYTF
CDR3nt: TGTGCCAGCAGCTTAGTACGAGGCCGCGGGGCTAACTATGGCTACACCTTC

j_gene: TRBJ1-6
v_gene: TRBV6-5
d_gene: -
abundance: many
CDR3aa: CASSPTRVDNSPLHF
CDR3nt: TGTGCCAGCAGTCCGACCAGGGTGGATAATTCACCCCTCCACTTT

j_gene: TRBJ1-1
v_gene: TRBV25-1
d_gene: -
abundance: -
CDR3aa: CASSGFLGAEAFF
CDR3nt: TGTGCCAGCAGTGGATTCCTAGGGGCTGAAGCTTTCTTT

j_gene: TRBJ2-6
v_gene: TRBV19
d_gene: -
abundance: -
CDR3aa: CASSIDRGSGANVLTF
CDR3nt: TGTGCCAGTAGTATAGATCGGGGCTCTGGGGCCAACGTCCTGACTTTC

j_gene: TRBJ2-2
v_gene: TRBV19
d_gene: -
abundance: many
CDR3aa: CASMDSLGELFF
CDR3nt: TGTGCCAGTATGGACTCCCTGGGGGAGCTGTTTTTT

j_gene: TRBJ1-2
v_gene: TRBV5-6
d_gene: -
abundance: many
CDR3aa: CASSVETVYTF
CDR3nt: TGTGCCAGCAGCGTGGAGACAGTCTACACCTTC

j_gene: TRBJ1-2
v_gene: TRBV12-3/TRBV12-4
d_gene: -
abundance: -
CDR3aa: CASSLLLRDNPHYGYTF
CDR3nt: TGTGCCAGCAGCTTGCTACTCCGGGACAACCCTCACTATGGCTACACCTTC